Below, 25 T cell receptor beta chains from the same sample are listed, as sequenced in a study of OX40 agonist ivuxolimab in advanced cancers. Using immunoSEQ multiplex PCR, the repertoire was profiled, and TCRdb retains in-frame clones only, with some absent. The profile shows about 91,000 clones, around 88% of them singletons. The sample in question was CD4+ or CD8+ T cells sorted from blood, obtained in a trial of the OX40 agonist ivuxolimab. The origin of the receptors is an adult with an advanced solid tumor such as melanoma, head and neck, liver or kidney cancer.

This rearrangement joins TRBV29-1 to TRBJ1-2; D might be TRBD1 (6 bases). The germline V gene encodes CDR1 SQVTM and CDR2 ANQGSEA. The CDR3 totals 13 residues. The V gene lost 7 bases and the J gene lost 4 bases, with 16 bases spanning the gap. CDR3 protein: CSATGPPSYGYTF. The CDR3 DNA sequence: TGCAGCGCCACAGGGCCCCCGTCCTATGGCTACACCTTC.

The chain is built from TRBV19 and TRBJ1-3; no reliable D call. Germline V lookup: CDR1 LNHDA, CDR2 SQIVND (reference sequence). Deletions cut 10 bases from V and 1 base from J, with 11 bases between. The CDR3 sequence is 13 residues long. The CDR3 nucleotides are TGTGCCACGAGGAAGGGATCTGGAAACACCATATATTTT. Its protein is CATRKGSGNTIYF.

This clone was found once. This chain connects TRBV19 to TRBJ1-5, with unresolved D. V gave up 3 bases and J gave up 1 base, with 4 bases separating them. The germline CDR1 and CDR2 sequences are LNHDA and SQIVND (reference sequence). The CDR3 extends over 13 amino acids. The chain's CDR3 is CASSMGSNQPQHF. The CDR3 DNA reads TGTGCCAGTAGTATGGGGAGCAATCAGCCCCAGCATTTT.

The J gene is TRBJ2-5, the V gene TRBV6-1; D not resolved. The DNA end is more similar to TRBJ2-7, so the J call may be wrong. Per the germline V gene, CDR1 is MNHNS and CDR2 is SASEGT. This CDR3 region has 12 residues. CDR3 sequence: CASDGPYSEQYF. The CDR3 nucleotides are TGTGCCAGCGATGGACCATACTCCGAGCAGTACTTC.

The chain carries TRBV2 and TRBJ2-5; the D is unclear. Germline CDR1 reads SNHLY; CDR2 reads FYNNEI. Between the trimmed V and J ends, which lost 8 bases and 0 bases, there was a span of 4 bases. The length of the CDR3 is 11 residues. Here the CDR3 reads CASSNQETQYF. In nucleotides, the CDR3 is TGTGCCAGCTCTAACCAAGAGACCCAGTACTTC.

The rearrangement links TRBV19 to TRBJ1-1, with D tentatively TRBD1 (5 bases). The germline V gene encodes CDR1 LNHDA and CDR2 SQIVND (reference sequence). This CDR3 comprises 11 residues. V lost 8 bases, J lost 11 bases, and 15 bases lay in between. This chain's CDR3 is CASPLGGEAFF. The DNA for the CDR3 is TGTGCCAGTCCCCTAGGAGGGGAGGCTTTCTTT.

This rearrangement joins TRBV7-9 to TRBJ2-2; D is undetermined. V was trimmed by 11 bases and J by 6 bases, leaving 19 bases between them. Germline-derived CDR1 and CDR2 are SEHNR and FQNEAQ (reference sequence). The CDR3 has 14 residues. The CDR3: CAGLPAGKAGELFF. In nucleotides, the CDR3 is TGTGCCGGTCTCCCGGCAGGAAAAGCCGGGGAGCTGTTTTTT. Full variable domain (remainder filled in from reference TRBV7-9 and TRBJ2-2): DTGVSQNPRHKITKRGQNVTFRCDPISEHNRLYWYRQTLGQGPEFLTYFQNEAQLEKSRLLSDRFSAERPKGSFSTLEIQRTEQGDSAMYLCAGLPAGKAGELFFGEGSRLTVL.

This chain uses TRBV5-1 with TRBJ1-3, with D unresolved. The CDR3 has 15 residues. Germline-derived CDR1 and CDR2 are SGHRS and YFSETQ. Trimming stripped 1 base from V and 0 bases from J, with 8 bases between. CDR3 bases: TGCGCCAGCAGCTTGTCCGGATACTCTGGAAACACCATATATTTT. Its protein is CASSLSGYSGNTIYF.

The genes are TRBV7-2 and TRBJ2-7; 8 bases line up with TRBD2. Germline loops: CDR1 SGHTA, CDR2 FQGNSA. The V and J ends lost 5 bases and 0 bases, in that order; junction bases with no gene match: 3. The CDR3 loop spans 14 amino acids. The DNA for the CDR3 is TGTGCCAGCAGCAGTAGCGGGACCTCCTACGAGCAGTACTTC. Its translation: CASSSSGTSYEQYF.

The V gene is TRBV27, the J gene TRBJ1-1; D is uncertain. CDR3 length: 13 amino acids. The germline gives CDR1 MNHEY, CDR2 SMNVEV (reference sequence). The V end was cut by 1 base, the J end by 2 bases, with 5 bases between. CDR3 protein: CASSLFRNTEAFF. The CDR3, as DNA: TGTGCCAGCAGTTTATTCCGAAACACTGAAGCTTTCTTT.

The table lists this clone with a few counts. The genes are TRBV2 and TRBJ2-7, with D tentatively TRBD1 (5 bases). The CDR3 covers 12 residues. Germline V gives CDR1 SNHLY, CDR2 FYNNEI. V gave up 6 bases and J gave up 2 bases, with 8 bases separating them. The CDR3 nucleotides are TGTGCCAGCAGACGACAGACCTACGAGCAGTACTTC. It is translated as CASRRQTYEQYF.

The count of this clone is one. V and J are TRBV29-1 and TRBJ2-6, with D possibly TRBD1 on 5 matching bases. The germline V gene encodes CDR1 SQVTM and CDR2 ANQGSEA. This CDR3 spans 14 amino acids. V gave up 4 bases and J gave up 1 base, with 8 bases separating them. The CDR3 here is CSVVTASGANVLTF. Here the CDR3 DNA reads TGCAGCGTTGTGACAGCATCTGGGGCCAACGTCCTGACTTTC.

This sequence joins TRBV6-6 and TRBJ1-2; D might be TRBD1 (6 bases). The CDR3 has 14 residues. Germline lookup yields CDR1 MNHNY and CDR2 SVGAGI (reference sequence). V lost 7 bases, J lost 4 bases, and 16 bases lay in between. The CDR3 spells CASTLDRGLYGYTF. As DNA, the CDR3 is TGTGCCAGCACCTTGGACAGAGGGCTCTATGGCTACACCTTC.

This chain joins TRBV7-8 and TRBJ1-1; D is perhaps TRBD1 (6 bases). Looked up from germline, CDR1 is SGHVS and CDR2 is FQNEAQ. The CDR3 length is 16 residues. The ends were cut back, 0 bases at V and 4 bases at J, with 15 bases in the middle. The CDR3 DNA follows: TGTGCCAGCAGCTTAGCGCGGGACACCGGGGGCACTGAAGCTTTCTTT. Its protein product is CASSLARDTGGTEAFF.

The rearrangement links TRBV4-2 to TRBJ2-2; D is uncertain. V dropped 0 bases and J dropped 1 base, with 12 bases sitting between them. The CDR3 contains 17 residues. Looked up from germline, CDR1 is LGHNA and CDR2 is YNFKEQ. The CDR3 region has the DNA TGTGCCAGCAGCCAAGAATTGGGCAGAATGAACACCGGGGAGCTGTTTTTT. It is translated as CASSQELGRMNTGELFF.

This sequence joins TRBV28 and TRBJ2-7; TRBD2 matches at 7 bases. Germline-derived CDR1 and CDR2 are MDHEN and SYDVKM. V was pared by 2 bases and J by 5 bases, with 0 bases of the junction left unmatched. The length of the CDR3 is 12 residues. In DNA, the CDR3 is TGTGCCAGCAGTTTAGGACTAGACGAGCAGTACTTC. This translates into CASSLGLDEQYF.

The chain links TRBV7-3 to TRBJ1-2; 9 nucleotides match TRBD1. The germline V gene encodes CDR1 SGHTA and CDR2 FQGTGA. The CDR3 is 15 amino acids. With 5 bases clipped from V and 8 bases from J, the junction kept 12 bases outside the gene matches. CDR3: CASSNGGGQGSGYTF. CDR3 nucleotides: TGTGCCAGCAGCAACGGCGGGGGACAGGGATCGGGCTACACCTTC.

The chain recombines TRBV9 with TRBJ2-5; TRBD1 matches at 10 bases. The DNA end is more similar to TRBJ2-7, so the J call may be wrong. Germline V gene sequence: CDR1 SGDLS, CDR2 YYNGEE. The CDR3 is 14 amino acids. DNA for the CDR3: TGTGCCAGCAGCGTTTCGGGACAGGGGTACGAGCAGTACTTC. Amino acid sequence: CASSVSGQGYEQYF.

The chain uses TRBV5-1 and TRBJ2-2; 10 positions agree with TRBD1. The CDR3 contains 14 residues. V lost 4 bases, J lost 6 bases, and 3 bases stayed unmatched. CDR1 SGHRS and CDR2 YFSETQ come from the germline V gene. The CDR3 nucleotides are TGCGCCAGCAGCCCGGGACAGGGGTCCGGGGAGCTGTTTTTT. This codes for CASSPGQGSGELFF.

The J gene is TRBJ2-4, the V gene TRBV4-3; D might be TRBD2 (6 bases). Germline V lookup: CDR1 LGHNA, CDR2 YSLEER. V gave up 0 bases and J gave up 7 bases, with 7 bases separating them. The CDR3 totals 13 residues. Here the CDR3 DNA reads TGCGCCAGCAGCCAAGATCGGGGGAACATTCAGTACTTC. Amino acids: CASSQDRGNIQYF.

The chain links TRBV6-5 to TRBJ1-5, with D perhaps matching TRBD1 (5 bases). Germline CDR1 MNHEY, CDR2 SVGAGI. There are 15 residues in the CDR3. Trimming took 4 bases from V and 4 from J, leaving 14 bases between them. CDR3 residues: CASSSLRQKNQPQHF. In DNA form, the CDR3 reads TGTGCCAGCAGTTCCCTCCGACAGAAGAATCAGCCCCAGCATTTT.

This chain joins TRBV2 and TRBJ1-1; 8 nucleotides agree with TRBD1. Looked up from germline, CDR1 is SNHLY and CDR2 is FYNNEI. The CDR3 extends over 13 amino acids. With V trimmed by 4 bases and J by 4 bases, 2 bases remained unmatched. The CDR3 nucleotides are TGTGCCAGCAGTGGACAGGGGACCACTGAAGCTTTCTTT. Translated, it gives CASSGQGTTEAFF.

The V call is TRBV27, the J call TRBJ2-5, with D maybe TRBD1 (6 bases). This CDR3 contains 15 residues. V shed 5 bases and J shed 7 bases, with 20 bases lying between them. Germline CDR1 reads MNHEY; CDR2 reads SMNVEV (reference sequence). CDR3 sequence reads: CASSTRGGLAGTQYF. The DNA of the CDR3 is TGTGCCAGCAGTACTCGAGGGGGATTGGCAGGGACCCAGTACTTC.

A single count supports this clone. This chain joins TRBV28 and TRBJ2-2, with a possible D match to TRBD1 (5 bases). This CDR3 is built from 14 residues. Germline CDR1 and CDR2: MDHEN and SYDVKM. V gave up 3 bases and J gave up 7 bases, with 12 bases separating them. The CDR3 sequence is CASSFLQADGELFF. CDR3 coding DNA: TGTGCCAGCAGTTTTTTACAGGCCGACGGGGAGCTGTTTTTT.

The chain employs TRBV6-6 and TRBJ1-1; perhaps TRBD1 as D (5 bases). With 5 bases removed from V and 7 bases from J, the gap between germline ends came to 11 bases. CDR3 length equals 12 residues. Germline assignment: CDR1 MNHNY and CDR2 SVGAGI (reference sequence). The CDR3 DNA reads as TGTGCCAGCAGTCAGGGACGGGGTGAAGCTTTCTTT. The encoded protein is CASSQGRGEAFF.